The 12 T cell receptor beta chains reported below all come from one sample, sequenced in a study of spatial heterogeneity in lung cancer. One entry per CDR3 protein, called by TCRdb with MiXCR from the 5' RACE reads. The table includes 20,000 to 30,000 distinct CDR3 sequences, around 13% detected once. Time point specified: sample taken at primary tumor resection. Unsorted whole RNA from tumor, nontumor lung or frozen PBMC underwent sequencing. Material: PBMCs, obtained at surgery. These TCRs come from a female donor with early-stage non-small cell lung cancer.

Many counts were recorded for this clonotype. The V gene is TRBV5-1, the J gene TRBJ2-7, with D tentatively TRBD2 (6 bases). Trimming shortened V by 4 bases and J by 7 bases, and 27 bases separated the two germline ends. This CDR3 is built from 17 residues. Germline V gene sequence: CDR1 SGHRS, CDR2 YFSETQ. In DNA, the CDR3 is TGCGCCAGCAGCCCCAAAGGGCCCGACAGCGAGGCGGGGGAGCAGTACGTC. Its protein is CASSPKGPDSEAGEQYV.

V and J are TRBV29-1 and TRBJ2-6, with no clear D. The V end was cut by 5 bases, the J end by 0 bases, with 8 bases between. CDR1 and CDR2 (germline): SQVTM, ANQGSEA. CDR3 size: 14 residues. Here the CDR3 reads CSVLESSGANVLTF. The CDR3 bases are TGCAGCGTTCTAGAGTCCTCTGGGGCCAACGTCCTGACTTTC.

This chain uses TRBV11-2 with TRBJ2-1; TRBD1 or TRBD2 may be the D gene (5 bases each). Germline V gives CDR1 SGHAT, CDR2 FQNNGV. The CDR3 length is 14 residues. With 1 base removed from V and 6 bases from J, the gap between germline ends came to 10 bases. CDR3 bases: TGTGCCAGCAGCTTAGTGGGACGCCCCAATGAGCAGTTCTTC. Its translation: CASSLVGRPNEQFF.

About this clonotype: This may arise from a read error, as a much more abundant clone is one base away. The chain joins TRBV11-2 to TRBJ1-1, with 7 positions matching TRBD1. Germline V gene sequence: CDR1 SGHAT, CDR2 FQNNGV. The CDR3 spans 14 residues. In DNA, the CDR3 is TGTGTCAGCAGCACCACGACAGGGATCACTGAAGCTTTCTTT. Encoded protein: CVSSTTTGITEAFF.

A few counts support this clonotype. The V call is TRBV6-2 or TRBV6-3, the J call TRBJ2-4; unclear D gene. Deletions cut 0 bases from V and 11 bases from J, with 8 bases between. This CDR3 has 12 amino acids. The V gene's germline CDR1 is MNHEY and CDR2 SVGEGT. The CDR3 here is CASSYSPTVQYF. CDR3 DNA: TGTGCCAGCAGTTACTCACCCACGGTTCAGTACTTC.

This clonotype was seen ten or more times. V gene TRBV5-1 combines with J gene TRBJ2-1, with 7 positions matching TRBD2. The germline V gene encodes CDR1 SGHRS and CDR2 YFSETQ. The V segment lost 0 bases and the J segment 8 bases; nucleotides outside the gene matches: 17. The CDR3 runs to 18 residues. This CDR3 is CASSLATVRGTRGDEQFF. The CDR3, as DNA: TGCGCCAGCAGCTTGGCAACTGTGCGGGGGACCCGCGGGGATGAGCAGTTCTTC.

This clonotype was detected many times. The J gene is TRBJ1-1, the V gene TRBV6-2 or TRBV6-3; D gene uncertain. CDR3 length equals 15 residues. Germline values: CDR1 MNHEY, CDR2 SVGEGT. The V and J ends lost 7 bases and 3 bases respectively, with 18 bases between them. CDR3 amino acids: CASTPRGMLHTEAFF. The CDR3 DNA sequence: TGTGCCAGCACCCCACGGGGAATGCTCCACACTGAAGCTTTCTTT.

This clonotype was observed at least ten times. V and J are TRBV18 and TRBJ2-5; D is unclear. V lost 3 bases and J 4 bases, leaving 6 bases between the germline ends. The CDR3 totals 12 residues. Germline lookup yields CDR1 KGHSH and CDR2 LQKENI. In DNA form, the CDR3 reads TGTGCCAGCTCACCGGAACGAGAGACCCAGTACTTC. This sequence encodes CASSPERETQYF. Drawing the rest from reference TRBV18 and TRBJ2-5, the complete variable domain is NAGVMQNPRHLVRRRGQEARLRCSPMKGHSHVYWYRQLPEEGLKFMVYLQKENIIDESGMPKERFSAEFPKEGPSILRIQQVVRGDSAAYFCASSPERETQYFGPGTRLLVL.

The gene calls are TRBV20-1 and TRBJ2-1; TRBD2 matches at 8 bases. V was clipped by 3 bases and J by 15 bases; unmatched bases: 7. CDR1 and CDR2 (germline): DFQATT, SNEGSKA (reference sequence). The CDR3 sequence is 11 residues long. The CDR3 coding sequence is TGCAGTGCTAGGAGGGGGACTAGAGGGTTCTTC. Its protein product is CSARRGTRGFF.

The V and J genes are TRBV12-3 or TRBV12-4 and TRBJ2-7; 14 bases map to TRBD2. V gave up 7 bases and J gave up 6 bases; unmatched junction bases: 5. The length of the CDR3 is 14 residues. CDR3 DNA sequence: TGTGCCAGCACTCCGGGACTAGCGGGAGCCGAGCAGTACTTC. The encoded protein is CASTPGLAGAEQYF.

The chain has TRBV6-6 and TRBJ1-2, with 9 nucleotides matching TRBD1. Germline V gives CDR1 MNHNY, CDR2 SVGAGI (reference sequence). Trimming removed 8 bases from V and 3 bases from J; junction bases left unmatched: 7. The CDR3 runs to 14 residues. CDR3 sequence reads: CASLLGQGYYGYTF. DNA for the CDR3: TGTGCCAGCTTACTGGGACAGGGTTACTATGGCTACACCTTC.

This clonotype has a count of ten or more. V is TRBV5-1 and J is TRBJ2-1, with 13 bases that match TRBD2. V was clipped by 4 bases and J by 8 bases; unmatched bases: 6. Germline-derived CDR1 and CDR2 are SGHRS and YFSETQ. The CDR3 sequence is 15 residues long. For the CDR3, the DNA is TGCGCCAGCAGCCCGGGACTAGCGGGGTCCGATGAGCAGTTCTTC. It is translated as CASSPGLAGSDEQFF.